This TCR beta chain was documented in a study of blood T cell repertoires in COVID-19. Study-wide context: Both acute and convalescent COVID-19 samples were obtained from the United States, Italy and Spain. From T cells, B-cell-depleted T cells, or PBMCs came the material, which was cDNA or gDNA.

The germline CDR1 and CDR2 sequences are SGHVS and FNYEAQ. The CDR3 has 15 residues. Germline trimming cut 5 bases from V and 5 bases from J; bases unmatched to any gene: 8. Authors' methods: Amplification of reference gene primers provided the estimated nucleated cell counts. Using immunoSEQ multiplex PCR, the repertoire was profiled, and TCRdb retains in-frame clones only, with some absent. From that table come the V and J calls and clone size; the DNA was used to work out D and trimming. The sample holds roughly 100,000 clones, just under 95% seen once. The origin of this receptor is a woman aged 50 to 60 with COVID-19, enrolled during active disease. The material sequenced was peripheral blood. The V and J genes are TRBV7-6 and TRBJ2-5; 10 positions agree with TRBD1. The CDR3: CASSPGQGIRETQYF. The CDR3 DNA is TGTGCCAGCAGCCCGGGACAGGGGATCAGGGAGACCCAGTACTTC.